The clone carrying this T cell receptor (beta chain) showed up just once. TCRdb's copy holds only in-frame clones and misses some; the assay was immunoSEQ multiplex PCR. The repertoire holds roughly 130,000 clones, 85% to 90% seen once, with about 3.1% in the top ten. After removal of 1 base from V and 4 bases from J, the junction contained 1 base not matched to a gene. CDR3 length: 16 residues. Germline CDR1 reads SGHVS; CDR2 reads FQNEAQ. These data come from a study of T cell responses to AZD1222 COVID-19 vaccine. The sequence was obtained from an adult in good health. This chain connects TRBV7-8 to TRBJ2-3, with 14 bases lining up with TRBD2. Sample: peripheral blood, taken on day 0 of AZD1222 vaccination. The CDR3 region has the DNA TGTGCCAGCAGCTTAGTGACTAGCGGGGGGGCAGATACGCAGTATTTT. Translation: CASSLVTSGGADTQYF.